This T cell receptor beta chain was obtained from a study of blood T cell repertoires in COVID-19. Whole-study context: Both acute and convalescent COVID-19 samples were obtained from the United States, Italy and Spain. The cDNA or gDNA used as material had been derived from T cells, B-cell-depleted T cells, or PBMCs.

Authors' methods: Using reference gene primer amplification, nucleated cell counts were estimated. Sequencing used immunoSEQ multiplex PCR; TCRdb keeps in-frame clones, though not all of them. The D gene and trimming were derived from the DNA, and the V and J assignments and clone size from that table. The sample lists 200,000 to 300,000 clones; roughly 80% were seen once. The CDR3 has 13 residues. Looked up from germline, CDR1 is SGHNT and CDR2 is YYREEE (reference sequence). Trimming removed 8 bases at V and 5 bases at J, with 11 bases between. The TCR was taken from a woman under 30 with acute or convalescent COVID-19. Sample: peripheral blood. The chain is built from TRBV5-4 and TRBJ1-6; possible D gene TRBD1, 5 bases. The CDR3 DNA sequence: TGTGCCAGTTCGGACAAAAATAATTCACCCCTCCACTTT. Translating it yields CASSDKNNSPLHF.